This TCR beta chain comes out of a study of T cell responses to AZD1222 COVID-19 vaccine (dated by TCRdb to about 2021). In the study overall: AZD1222 recipients with second doses at about 4 weeks or about 12 weeks were pooled, because spike-specific TCR depth and breadth did not differ between schedules. A total of roughly 240 trial participants underwent TCR sequencing, of whom 200 to 220 received two doses of AZD1222 and around 25 received two doses of the MenACWY control vaccine. Trial participants were enrolled by age into 18-55, 56-69 and 70-plus year subgroups, with about 150, 28 and 57 TCR-sequenced participants respectively. The study at large found these results: Participants were mostly white British, with more females than males. The authors suggested clonal diversity may have been underestimated. CD4 TCRs associated with the vaccine covered the entire spike protein, and the dominant responses were in regions 160-218 and 743-854. Conclusions about previously exposed vaccinees are limited because only five or six AZD1222 recipients were SARS-CoV-2 seropositive at baseline. A significant rise in spike-specific TCR breadth and depth was observed after two AZD1222 doses relative to day 0 and relative to MenACWY recipients. Nearly half of unique spike-specific TCRs reportedly recognized epitopes outside regions mutated in the B.1.351 and B.1.1.7 variants. The 56-69-year group was small, and its depth increase did not reach significance, likely because of low power. Because no day 14 peak-response samples were available, repertoires were characterized only after the peak T cell response.

This clone showed up just a few times. What antigen it recognizes has not been identified. Base qualities were left out, and no much larger clone turns up one base away. The time point label here, explained by the study, means: baseline before first vaccination. Vaccinee samples were obtained from the UK trials COV001 and COV002, which included a single-blind randomized controlled phase 2/3 trial of AZD1222 (ChAdOx1 nCoV-19) in healthy adults. For TCRbeta chain sequencing, PBMC samples were collected from trial participants at day 0 and at day 28 after the second dose. From its cysteine to its phenylalanine, the CDR3 spans 14 amino acids. Only the CDR3 part of the read is kept: 42 bases, read in frame from the first base. Taken from the germline V gene, the CDR1 and CDR2 loops are SNHLY and FYNNEI. V is pruned by 4 bases and J by 4 bases, leaving 6 bases of the junction without a gene match. The CDR3 regions of human TCRbeta chains were analyzed by immunosequencing. In the original analysis: Repertoire TCRs were matched against a reference library of SARS-CoV-2-specific TCRs generated with the MIRA antigen-specificity platform. Breadth was defined as the fraction of unique TCRs that were SARS-CoV-2-associated. Depth was defined as the fraction of total T cells that were SARS-CoV-2-associated. Using the MIRA data, every spike-specific TCR was mapped to the spike region that the TCR reacted to and assigned to either a CD4 or a CD8 class. Log10-transformed breadth and depth values were compared by one-way ANOVA with Sidak's multiple comparisons tests. The table comes from immuneACCESS by way of TCRdb, which keeps in-frame sequences with V and J called. Part of the clones is missing from these tables; in studies checked, under half for an unresolved V gene and the rest for unknown reasons. V, J and clone size derive from that table, while D and trimming were established from the DNA sequence. The sample table lists around 120,000 clones, more than 75% of them with a count of one. 7.5% of the sample is taken by the ten largest.

The sequence joins TRBV2 to TRBJ2-7, with TRBD1 identical over 8 junction bases. This sequence was found in an adult in good health. Specimen: peripheral blood, collected on day 0 of AZD1222 vaccination. CDR3 sequence: CASSGRTGTYEQYF. The DNA sequence is TGTGCCAGCAGTGGCCGGACAGGGACGTACGAGCAGTACTTC.